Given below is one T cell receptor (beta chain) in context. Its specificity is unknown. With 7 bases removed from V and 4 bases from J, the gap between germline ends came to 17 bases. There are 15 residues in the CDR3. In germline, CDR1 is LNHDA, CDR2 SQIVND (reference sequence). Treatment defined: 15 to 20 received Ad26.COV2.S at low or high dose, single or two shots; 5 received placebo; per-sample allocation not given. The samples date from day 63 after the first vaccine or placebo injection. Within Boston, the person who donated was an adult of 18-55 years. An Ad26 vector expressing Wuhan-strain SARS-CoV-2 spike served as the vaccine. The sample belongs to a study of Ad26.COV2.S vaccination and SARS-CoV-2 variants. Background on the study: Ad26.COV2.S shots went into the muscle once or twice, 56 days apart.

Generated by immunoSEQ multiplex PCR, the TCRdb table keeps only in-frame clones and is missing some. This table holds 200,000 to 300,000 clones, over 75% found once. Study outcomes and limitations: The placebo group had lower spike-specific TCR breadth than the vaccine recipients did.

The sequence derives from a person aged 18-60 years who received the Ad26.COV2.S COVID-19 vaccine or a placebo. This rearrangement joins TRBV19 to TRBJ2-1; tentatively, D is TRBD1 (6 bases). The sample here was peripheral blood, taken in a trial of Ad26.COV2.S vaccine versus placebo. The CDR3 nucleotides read TGTGCCAGTAACGCCGCTGGACAGAAGTACAATGAGCAGTTCTTC. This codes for CASNAAGQKYNEQFF.